These 17 T cell receptor beta chains were all obtained from the same sample, sequenced in a study of Ad26.COV2.S vaccination and SARS-CoV-2 variants. Treatment reported: about 20 received Ad26.COV2.S at low or high dose, single or two shots; 5 received placebo; per-sample allocation not given. Samples were taken on day 63 after the first vaccine or placebo injection. Data came from immunoSEQ multiplex PCR; TCRdb stores just in-frame clones and leaves some out. This sample carries about 480,000 clones, around 85% of them seen once, and the ten largest clones take roughly 12%. Sequenced here: peripheral blood, sampled in a trial of Ad26.COV2.S vaccine versus placebo. The receptors shown here come from a person aged 18 to 59 who received the Ad26.COV2.S COVID-19 vaccine or a placebo.

This sequence joins TRBV6-5 and TRBJ1-5; D perhaps matches TRBD1 (5 bases). Germline V CDR1 and CDR2: MNHEY, SVGAGI. Deletions cut 5 bases from V and 0 bases from J, with 11 bases between. CDR3 length equals 15 residues. The chain's CDR3 is CASSQNQGSNQPQHF. Here the CDR3 DNA reads TGTGCCAGCAGTCAAAACCAGGGTAGCAATCAGCCCCAGCATTTT.

This chain connects TRBV29-1 to TRBJ1-1; D is uncertain. This CDR3 region has 11 residues. Germline CDR1 and CDR2: SQVTM and ANQGSEA. The ends were cut back, 7 bases at V and 1 base at J, with 7 bases in the middle. This CDR3 is CSGRRNTEAFF. The DNA for the CDR3 is TGCAGCGGCCGTAGGAACACTGAAGCTTTCTTT.

Only one count was recorded for this clone. Here the CDR3 DNA reads TGTGCCAGCAGCCAACAGGGAAATTCACCCCTCCACTTT. Protein product: CASSQQGNSPLHF. The rearrangement links TRBV7-9 to TRBJ1-6, with D perhaps TRBD1 (6 bases). Germline V gene sequence: CDR1 SEHNR, CDR2 FQNEAQ (reference sequence). Trimming removed 5 bases from V and 7 bases from J, with 9 bases in between. The CDR3 is 13 residues long. Variable domain in full (rest from reference TRBV7-9 and TRBJ1-6): DTGVSQNPRHKITKRGQNVTFRCDPISEHNRLYWYRQTLGQGPEFLTYFQNEAQLEKSRLLSDRFSAERPKGSFSTLEIQRTEQGDSAMYLCASSQQGNSPLHFGNGTRLTVT.

The V call is TRBV6-5, the J call TRBJ1-3; 8 bases agree with TRBD1. Germline V gene sequence: CDR1 MNHEY, CDR2 SVGAGI. J lost 0 bases, V lost 5 bases, and 3 bases had no gene match. The CDR3 contains 15 residues. CDR3 sequence (DNA): TGTGCCAGCAGTCGTGGACAGGGCTCTGGAAACACCATATATTTT. Encoded protein: CASSRGQGSGNTIYF.

V gene TRBV20-1 combines with J gene TRBJ1-4, with D possibly matching TRBD1 (5 bases). Trimming cost V 5 bases and J 7 bases, with 17 bases left between them. The CDR3 is 14 residues long. CDR1 and CDR2 from the germline V gene are DFQATT and SNEGSKA (reference sequence). The CDR3 loop reads CSARGGGQGEKLFF. For the CDR3, the DNA is TGCAGTGCTCGTGGTGGGGGTCAAGGTGAAAAACTGTTTTTT.

The rearrangement joins TRBV19 to TRBJ2-6, with 7 bases matching TRBD1. Per the germline V gene, CDR1 is LNHDA and CDR2 is SQIVND (reference sequence). J gave up 0 bases and V 5 bases, and 1 base lay outside the gene matches. This CDR3 is built from 15 residues. CDR3 sequence reads: CASSHRGSGANVLTF. The CDR3 DNA reads as TGTGCCAGTAGTCACAGGGGCTCTGGGGCCAACGTCCTGACTTTC.

The sample holds many counts of this clone. The J gene is TRBJ1-6, the V gene TRBV4-3; D is possibly TRBD1 (6 bases). Germline lookup yields CDR1 LGHNA and CDR2 YSLEER. The CDR3 spans 16 residues. V was cut by 4 bases and J by 6 bases, with 16 bases left in between. CDR3 loop: CASSRSVGGSNSPLHF. The CDR3 DNA sequence: TGCGCCAGCAGCCGTTCAGTCGGGGGCAGTAATTCACCCCTCCACTTT.

This clone showed up just once. CDR3 sequence: CATSDYRGREFF. CDR3 in DNA: TGTGCCACCAGTGACTACCGGGGGAGGGAGTTCTTC. The rearrangement uses TRBV24-1 and TRBJ2-1; 7 positions agree with TRBD2. CDR1 KGHDR and CDR2 SFDVKD come from the germline V gene. CDR3 size: 12 residues. The V and J ends lost 4 bases and 14 bases, in that order; junction bases with no gene match: 7.

The J gene is TRBJ1-1, the V gene TRBV9, with 7 bases fitting TRBD1. V gave up 5 bases and J gave up 0 bases; unmatched junction bases: 4. Germline CDR1 SGDLS, CDR2 YYNGEE. This CDR3 is 14 amino acids long. The CDR3 is CASSPQGLNTEAFF. In DNA, the CDR3 is TGTGCCAGCAGTCCACAGGGGTTGAACACTGAAGCTTTCTTT.

V is TRBV7-8 and J is TRBJ2-7, with D perhaps given as TRBD1 or TRBD2 (6 bases each). Germline loops: CDR1 SGHVS, CDR2 FQNEAQ. This CDR3 spans 16 amino acids. Trimming removed 2 bases from V and 2 bases from J, with 16 bases in between. This CDR3 reads CASSLKGGQGTYEQYF. CDR3 coding DNA: TGTGCCAGCAGCTTAAAAGGAGGGCAGGGGACCTACGAGCAGTACTTC.

V and J are TRBV5-6 and TRBJ1-5, with D unclear. Germline CDR1 reads SGHDT; CDR2 reads YYEEEE. V was cut by 0 bases and J by 9 bases, with 10 bases left in between. CDR3 length: 13 residues. CDR3: CASSLGQQTPQHF. The CDR3 nucleotides are TGTGCCAGCAGCTTGGGTCAGCAGACGCCCCAGCATTTT.

The V and J genes are TRBV7-2 and TRBJ1-4; tentatively, D is TRBD1 (5 bases). The length of the CDR3 is 15 residues. Trimming stripped 1 base from V and 7 bases from J, with 13 bases between. Germline V gene lookup returns CDR1 SGHTA and CDR2 FQGNSA. CDR3 in DNA: TGTGCCAGCAGCTTAGACCAGGGATCGGGTGAAAAACTGTTTTTT. Its protein product is CASSLDQGSGEKLFF.

The chain has TRBV5-4 and TRBJ1-1; TRBD1 is a possible D gene (5 bases). This CDR3 is 15 amino acids long. Germline V CDR1 and CDR2: SGHNT, YYREEE (reference sequence). Between the trimmed V and J ends, which lost 3 bases and 6 bases, there was a span of 18 bases. The CDR3 sequence is CASSYPGSQKAEAFF. In DNA form, the CDR3 reads TGTGCCAGCAGCTATCCAGGGTCCCAGAAGGCTGAAGCTTTCTTT.

This clone was detected only once. The chain recombines TRBV28 with TRBJ1-1; D remains unclear. Germline CDR1 is MDHEN and CDR2 is SYDVKM. V gave up 5 bases and J gave up 1 base, with 8 bases separating them. The CDR3 has 13 residues. The CDR3 DNA sequence: TGTGCCAGCAGTCAGGACCAGAACACTGAAGCTTTCTTT. It yields the protein CASSQDQNTEAFF. Drawing the rest from reference TRBV28 and TRBJ1-1, the complete variable domain is DVKVTQSSRYLVKRTGEKVFLECVQDMDHENMFWYRQDPGLGLRLIYFSYDVKMKEKGDIPEGYSVSREKKERFSLILESASTNQTSMYLCASSQDQNTEAFFGQGTRLTVV.

This clone came up a few times. The gene calls are TRBV30 and TRBJ1-3; a weak D match, TRBD1 (5 bases). Per germline, CDR1 GTSNPN and CDR2 SVGIG (reference sequence). Deletions cut 3 bases from V and 4 bases from J, with 22 bases between. CDR3 size: 17 residues. CDR3 DNA sequence: TGTGCCTGGAGGGGCACTCCTAGGGGTCCCGGAGGAAACACCATATATTTT. Translation: CAWRGTPRGPGGNTIYF.

This rearrangement joins TRBV19 to TRBJ2-6, with D uncertain. This CDR3 has 15 residues. Germline assignment: CDR1 LNHDA and CDR2 SQIVND (reference sequence). Trimming took off 9 bases at V and 0 bases at J, with 12 bases between the two ends. The CDR3 here is CASGLARSGANVLTF. The CDR3 DNA is TGTGCCAGCGGGCTGGCCCGCTCTGGGGCCAACGTCCTGACTTTC.

This clone was detected only a few times. The rearrangement uses TRBV19 and TRBJ2-2, with D perhaps matching TRBD1 (5 bases). The CDR3 covers 15 residues. Germline V lookup: CDR1 LNHDA, CDR2 SQIVND (reference sequence). V lost 4 bases and J 4 bases, leaving 13 bases between the germline ends. The CDR3 sequence: CASSSQQDPTGELFF. The CDR3 nucleotides read TGTGCCAGTAGTAGCCAACAGGACCCCACCGGGGAGCTGTTTTTT.